Presented here are 12 T cell receptor beta chains from one specimen sequenced in a study of response to subunit inactivated influenza vaccine. In TCRdb, the RT-PCR reads were re-called with MiXCR into one record per CDR3 protein. The sample includes some 600,000 distinct CDR3 sequences, less than 15% seen only once; the top ten take about 7.4%. The material sequenced was PBMCs from blood, taken 14 days before vaccination. These receptor sequences come from a man aged 45 to 65 who received an inactivated influenza vaccine.

The genes are TRBV20-1 and TRBJ2-7, with TRBD2 matching over 7 bases. J lost 2 bases, V lost 3 bases, and 7 bases had no gene match. This CDR3 region has 14 residues. Looked up from germline, CDR1 is DFQATT and CDR2 is SNEGSKA (reference sequence). The CDR3 nucleotides are TGCAGTGCTAGCATCGGGAGGACCCCCTACGAGCAGTACTTC. Its translation is CSASIGRTPYEQYF.

This clonotype was seen more than once but under ten times. The rearrangement uses TRBV29-1 and TRBJ2-2, with unresolved D. The V end was cut by 7 bases, the J end by 4 bases, with 13 bases between. Germline CDR1 is SQVTM and CDR2 is ANQGSEA. The CDR3 is 13 amino acids. The CDR3 DNA reads as TGCAGCGGCCGGCCAGGCACCACCGGGGAGCTGTTTTTT. This codes for CSGRPGTTGELFF.

This clonotype showed up just a few times. The chain is built from TRBV27 and TRBJ1-5; D remains ambiguous. The germline V gene has CDR1 MNHEY and CDR2 SMNVEV (reference sequence). CDR3 size: 15 residues. Trimming took off 0 bases at V and 2 bases at J, with 8 bases between the two ends. The CDR3 region has the DNA TGTGCCAGCAGTTTATCGTGGGGTCGCAATCAGCCCCAGCATTTT. This encodes CASSLSWGRNQPQHF.

This clonotype has just a few counts. The chain employs TRBV6-1 and TRBJ1-1, with D possibly TRBD1 on 5 matching bases. The CDR3 is 17 residues long. CDR1 is MNHNS and CDR2 is SASEGT in the germline V gene. Trimming removed 6 bases from V and 0 bases from J, with 20 bases in between. CDR3 region: CASSRPLGGLLNTEAFF. Here the CDR3 DNA reads TGTGCCAGCAGCCGACCCTTGGGGGGTTTATTGAACACTGAAGCTTTCTTT.

The V gene is TRBV7-3, the J gene TRBJ2-1, with unresolved D. V was cut by 1 base and J by 6 bases, with 10 bases left in between. The germline CDR1 and CDR2 sequences are SGHTA and FQGTGA. CDR3 length equals 14 residues. CDR3 sequence (DNA): TGTGCCAGCAGCTTAAACGCCTTTAGCAATGAGCAGTTCTTC. Its protein product is CASSLNAFSNEQFF. Variable domain in full (rest from reference TRBV7-3 and TRBJ2-1): GAGVSQTPSNKVTEKGKYVELRCDPISGHTALYWYRQSLGQGPEFLIYFQGTGAADDSGLPNDRFFAVRPEGSVSTLKIQRTERGDSAVYLCASSLNAFSNEQFFGPGTRLTVL.

The chain's CDR3 is CASSPQGLNIQYF. The DNA for the CDR3 is TGTGCCAGCAGTCCTCAGGGTCTCAACATTCAGTACTTC. This chain links TRBV12-3 or TRBV12-4 with TRBJ2-4; a weak D match, TRBD1 (5 bases). The CDR3 consists of 13 residues. Trimming stripped 5 bases from V and 7 bases from J, with 12 bases between.

V and J are TRBV15 and TRBJ2-5; perhaps D is TRBD1 or TRBD2 (5 bases each). V lost 0 bases and J lost 1, with 12 bases in between. There are 16 residues in the CDR3. The germline gives CDR1 LNHNV, CDR2 YYDKDF (reference sequence). The CDR3 bases are TGTGCCACCAGCAGAGATCACGCAGGGACCCAAGAGACCCAGTACTTC. Translating gives CATSRDHAGTQETQYF. The full variable domain, its missing parts supplied by reference TRBV15 and TRBJ2-5, is DAMVIQNPRYQVTQFGKPVTLSCSQTLNHNVMYWYQQKSSQAPKLLFHYYDKDFNNEADTPDNFQSRRPNTSFCFLDIRSPGLGDTAMYLCATSRDHAGTQETQYFGPGTRLLVL.

CDR3 DNA sequence: TGTGCCAGCAGCTCCACCACTAGCGGGAGGTTCCCAGATACGCAGTATTTT. The encoded protein is CASSSTTSGRFPDTQYF. The chain joins TRBV7-2 to TRBJ2-3; 12 positions agree with TRBD2. CDR1 is SGHTA, CDR2 FQGNSA, per germline. The CDR3 totals 17 residues. J gave up 4 bases and V 4 bases, and 9 bases lay outside the gene matches.

This clonotype occurred a few times. V and J are TRBV7-2 and TRBJ1-4, with a weak D call TRBD1 (5 bases). V lost 5 bases and J 8 bases, leaving 18 bases between the germline ends. The CDR3 length is 15 residues. CDR1 is SGHTA, CDR2 FQGNSA, per germline. CDR3 DNA: TGTGCCAGCAGCGTCAAGCGGGGGAGGAAAGAAAAACTGTTTTTT. Translating it yields CASSVKRGRKEKLFF.

There are many counts of this clonotype. Germline is not matched at one junction end, which may reflect a read error. The chain employs TRBV4-2 and TRBJ2-1; 9 positions agree with TRBD2. CDR1 and CDR2 (germline): LGHNA, YNFKEQ. The CDR3 is 17 amino acids. The CDR3: CASSQDLAGSSYNEQFF. The DNA of the CDR3 is TGCGCCAGCAGCCAAGATCTAGCGGGAAGCTCCTACAATGAGCAGTTCTTC.

The rearrangement links TRBV12-3 or TRBV12-4 to TRBJ2-7, with D possibly being TRBD2 (6 bases). With 3 bases removed from V and 3 bases from J, the gap between germline ends came to 15 bases. This CDR3 is built from 15 residues. CDR3 sequence: CASSLEGKMVYEQYF. The CDR3 DNA follows: TGTGCCAGCAGTTTGGAGGGAAAAATGGTCTACGAGCAGTACTTC.

This chain connects TRBV6-2 or TRBV6-3 to TRBJ2-5; the D is unclear. From germline, CDR1 is MNHEY and CDR2 SVGEGT. The V gene lost 6 bases and the J gene lost 5 bases, with 16 bases spanning the gap. The length of the CDR3 is 14 residues. As DNA, the CDR3 is TGTGCCAGCAGCCAGATAGGTGGCCACGAGACCCAGTACTTC. This codes for CASSQIGGHETQYF.